This T cell receptor beta chain derives from a study of T cells in Graves' hyperthyroidism and ophthalmopathy. Findings and limits, study-wide: A model of 13 V-J features distinguished ophthalmopathy from stable hyperthyroidism. Most expanded thyroid clonotypes above 0.001 also appeared in blood.

CDR1 is ENHRY, CDR2 SYGVKD, per germline. The CDR3 has 21 amino acids. Trimming removed 10 bases from V and 0 bases from J; junction bases left unmatched: 27. Amplified TCR beta CDR3 regions derived from RNA transcripts. The HTBI set primed first-round TCR CDR3 RT-PCR. TCRdb re-called the multiplex PCR reads with MiXCR, one entry per CDR3 protein. Here the sample spans around 210,000 distinct CDR3 sequences, 17% being singletons. No ophthalmopathy progression within 18 months constituted stable Graves' hyperthyroidism. These patients, aged 18 to 65, had recently diagnosed hyperthyroidism lasting under 2 months. A note on this clonotype: Its antigen is unknown.

The sample consisted of blood. The V and J genes are TRBV10-3 and TRBJ1-2; 9 bases align to TRBD1. This TCR was sampled from a woman aged 45-65 years with Graves' hyperthyroidism. In DNA, the CDR3 is TGTGCCACCGACATGGGATTTTCGTCCCGGGACAGGGAATTAGCTAACTATGGCTACACCTTC. This gives the protein CATDMGFSSRDRELANYGYTF.